The clone carrying this TCR beta chain was recorded only once. The data stem from a study of blood T cell repertoires in COVID-19. Overall study context: Samples taken during acute and convalescent COVID-19 were collected in the United States, Italy and Spain.

Study processing details: Estimated nucleated cell counts came from reference gene primer amplification. Only in-frame clones appear in the TCRdb table, and some are missing; sequencing was by immunoSEQ multiplex PCR. The V and J calls and clone size are taken from that table; D and trimming were inferred from the DNA. The data hold about 170,000 clones, with around 90% observed a single time. Recruited during active infection, patients (from Seattle) were subsequently followed longitudinally. CDR3 size: 12 residues. V was shortened by 4 bases and J by 8 bases, with 8 bases between the two germline ends.

This chain connects TRBV23-1 to TRBJ1-4; D is unresolved. TRBV23-1 is given ORF status, its function remaining uncertain. The clonotype was recovered from a man aged 60-69 years with COVID-19, enrolled during active disease. Sequencing was done on a sample of peripheral blood. CDR3 residues: CASSRPEEKLFF. The CDR3 DNA reads TGCGCCAGCAGTCGGCCGGAGGAAAAACTGTTTTTT.